What follows is one T cell receptor beta chain and its context. The antigen remains unidentified. The trim removed 5 bases at V and 10 bases at J, leaving 5 bases unmatched. The germline V gene has CDR1 GTSNPN and CDR2 SVGIG (reference sequence). This CDR3 has 12 amino acids. The data belong to a study of chemoradiotherapy in HPV16-positive cancers. Study summary: Candidate HPV-specific clones and shared TCR motifs came from two HPV16-positive patients.

Findings and caveats of the study: HPV-responsive T-cell expansion during chemoradiotherapy was linked to improved recurrence-free survival in HPV16-positive patients. HPV-specific T cells were functionally defined from only a couple of HPV16-positive patients. Candidate HPV-specific clones and E7-related TCR motifs grew in tumor during treatment.

Data came from immunoSEQ multiplex PCR; TCRdb stores just in-frame clones and leaves some out. This table holds 25,000 to 30,000 clones, approximately 94% found once. The origin of this receptor is a human donor with HPV-associated anogenital cancer. The sequences come from blood, collected from a patient who underwent chemoradiotherapy. The chain has TRBV30 and TRBJ1-5; TRBD1 agrees at 10 bases. DNA of the CDR3: TGTGCCTGGTCGACAGGGGGCGGTCCCCAGCATTTT. Its translation: CAWSTGGGPQHF.